The 30 T cell receptor beta chains below all came from one sample that was sequenced in a study of T cells after yellow fever vaccination. TCRdb re-called the 5' RACE reads with MiXCR, one entry per CDR3 protein. There are more than 110,000 distinct CDR3 sequences in the sample; around 6.3% occur only once, and over 0.55% lies in the top ten. The sequencing here drew on CD4+ T cells sorted from PBMCs, taken 10 days after the yellow fever booster vaccination. The receptors stem from a man younger than 45 who received the YFV17D yellow fever vaccine.

This clonotype was observed many times. This sequence joins TRBV7-2 and TRBJ2-7; TRBD1 matches at 9 bases. In germline, CDR1 is SGHTA, CDR2 FQGNSA. V lost 10 bases and J lost 7; bases outside the gene matches: 11. The CDR3 length is 13 residues. The CDR3 reads CATRDRVLGEQYF. CDR3 DNA: TGTGCCACAAGGGACAGGGTGCTTGGGGAGCAGTACTTC.

This clonotype was recorded at least ten times. The genes are TRBV4-3 and TRBJ2-1, with no clear D. This CDR3 comprises 16 residues. V lost 1 base, J lost 5 bases, and 15 bases lay in between. Germline V gene lookup returns CDR1 LGHNA and CDR2 YSLEER. CDR3 protein: CASSQGARGRNNEQFF. DNA for the CDR3: TGCGCCAGCAGCCAAGGCGCTCGTGGAAGAAACAATGAGCAGTTCTTC.

This sequence joins TRBV7-9 and TRBJ2-1; TRBD1 is a possible D gene (6 bases). Trimming shortened V by 3 bases and J by 3 bases, and 12 bases separated the two germline ends. Germline V gives CDR1 SEHNR, CDR2 FQNEAQ (reference sequence). This CDR3 has 15 amino acids. The CDR3 region has the DNA TGTGCCAGCAGCTTTAGTCAGGGGTTCTACAATGAGCAGTTCTTC. Protein product: CASSFSQGFYNEQFF.

The sample holds many counts of this clonotype. This chain connects TRBV29-1 to TRBJ2-3; tentative D call: TRBD1 (5 bases). CDR3 size: 15 residues. The germline CDR1 and CDR2 sequences are SQVTM and ANQGSEA. The V end lost 5 bases, the J end lost 3 bases, and 18 bases lay between the germline ends. CDR3 residues: CSVIRDAVGTDTQYF. CDR3 bases: TGCAGCGTTATCAGGGATGCAGTGGGGACAGATACGCAGTATTTT.

This clonotype showed up just a few times. The chain is built from TRBV5-5 and TRBJ1-6; TRBD1 might be the D (6 bases). V gave up 0 bases and J gave up 8 bases, with 9 bases separating them. Germline values: CDR1 SGHKS, CDR2 YYEKEE (reference sequence). The CDR3 loop spans 14 amino acids. CDR3 region: CASSLDGGYSPLHF. CDR3 bases: TGTGCCAGCAGCTTGGACGGGGGCTATTCACCCCTCCACTTT.

This clonotype was observed at least ten times. The chain carries TRBV28 and TRBJ2-7; D is possibly TRBD1 (5 bases). CDR3 size: 13 residues. CDR1 MDHEN and CDR2 SYDVKM come from the germline V gene. The V and J ends lost 10 bases and 0 bases respectively, with 13 bases between them. CDR3 protein: CATTGPDSYEQYF. CDR3 DNA: TGTGCCACCACAGGACCAGACTCCTACGAGCAGTACTTC.

The table lists this clonotype with many counts. CDR3 sequence (DNA): TGTGCCAGCAGTTACGTGGGGTACGAGCAGTACTTC. As protein: CASSYVGYEQYF. The J gene is TRBJ2-7, the V gene TRBV6-6; unclear D gene. The CDR3 extends over 12 amino acids. Between the trimmed V and J ends, which lost 2 bases and 4 bases, there was a span of 6 bases. Germline V CDR1 and CDR2: MNHNY, SVGAGI (reference sequence).

The sample holds many counts of this clonotype. V usage is TRBV20-1 and J usage is TRBJ2-4; a weak D match, TRBD1 (5 bases). The CDR3 spans 14 residues. Germline V gene data show CDR1 as DFQATT and CDR2 as SNEGSKA (reference sequence). The ends were cut back, 7 bases at V and 2 bases at J, with 15 bases in the middle. CDR3 protein: CSGPFQGPKNIQYF. CDR3 DNA: TGCAGTGGTCCATTTCAGGGTCCCAAAAACATTCAGTACTTC.

The V call is TRBV11-3, the J call TRBJ2-5, with D perhaps TRBD1 or TRBD2 (6 bases each). Per the germline V gene, CDR1 is SGHNT and CDR2 is YENEEA. The CDR3 length is 14 residues. Trimming left V 5 bases short and J 2 bases short, with 12 bases between. CDR3 residues: CASSPGGQQETQYF. CDR3 in DNA: TGTGCCAGCAGCCCTGGGGGGCAGCAAGAGACCCAGTACTTC.

This clonotype was seen ten or more times. The V call is TRBV3-1, the J call TRBJ1-1, with TRBD1 identical over 7 bases. This CDR3 contains 14 residues. CDR1 is LGHDT and CDR2 is YNNKEL in the germline V gene (reference sequence). Trimming removed 3 bases from V and 4 bases from J; junction bases left unmatched: 5. The CDR3 sequence: CASSQVTGVTEAFF. CDR3 nucleotides: TGTGCCAGCAGCCAGGTTACAGGGGTCACTGAAGCTTTCTTT.

This clonotype was counted ten times or more. The chain has TRBV20-1 and TRBJ2-7; a weak D match, TRBD2 (6 bases). The germline gives CDR1 DFQATT, CDR2 SNEGSKA (reference sequence). Trimming stripped 2 bases from V and 5 bases from J, with 10 bases between. CDR3 length equals 12 residues. CDR3 nucleotides: TGCAGTGCTAGATTGGCTAGCGACGAGCAGTACTTC. Translated: CSARLASDEQYF.

This clonotype was recorded at least ten times. One junction end disagrees with the germline gene, perhaps due to a read error. The chain combines TRBV20-1 with TRBJ2-2; 9 bases map to TRBD1. This CDR3 contains 15 residues. From germline, CDR1 is DFQATT and CDR2 SNEGSKA (reference sequence). CDR3 DNA: TGCAGTGCGAGAGCCGGGACAGGGCTTGCCGGGGAGCTGTTTTTT. Protein product: CSARAGTGLAGELFF.

This clonotype was counted many times. The chain is built from TRBV5-4 and TRBJ2-3; D is ambiguous. Germline V lookup: CDR1 SGHNT, CDR2 YYREEE (reference sequence). The V end was cut by 2 bases, the J end by 2 bases, with 9 bases between. The CDR3 covers 14 residues. CDR3 nucleotide sequence: TGTGCCAGCAGCTTTGGGCGGATCACAGATACGCAGTATTTT. Translated, it gives CASSFGRITDTQYF.

The chain couples TRBV4-3 to TRBJ1-1, with D hard to call. Trimming removed 0 bases at V and 1 base at J, with 9 bases between. The CDR3 contains 15 residues. Germline V gene lookup returns CDR1 LGHNA and CDR2 YSLEER. CDR3 residues: CASSQEALRNTEAFF. Written as DNA, the CDR3 is TGCGCCAGCAGCCAAGAGGCCCTGAGGAACACTGAAGCTTTCTTT.

This clonotype has a count of ten or more. V and J are TRBV20-1 and TRBJ1-2, with 10 bases lining up with TRBD1. The trim removed 6 bases at V and 4 bases at J, leaving 8 bases unmatched. The CDR3 totals 14 residues. CDR1 is DFQATT and CDR2 is SNEGSKA in the germline V gene (reference sequence). The CDR3 region has the DNA TGCAGTGCCGACTCGACAGGGGGCGCCTATGGCTACACCTTC. It is translated as CSADSTGGAYGYTF.

The table lists this clonotype with a few counts. This chain connects TRBV5-6 to TRBJ2-2; possibly TRBD1 for D (5 bases). Per germline, CDR1 SGHDT and CDR2 YYEEEE. The CDR3 length is 16 residues. V was clipped by 7 bases and J by 1 base, with 17 bases between them. CDR3 region: CASHETGWENTGELFF. The DNA of the CDR3 is TGTGCCAGCCACGAAACAGGCTGGGAGAACACCGGGGAGCTGTTTTTT.

The CDR3 spells CASRIGDRGSYEQYF. The CDR3 DNA reads TGTGCCAGCAGAATAGGGGACAGGGGTTCCTACGAGCAGTACTTC. The chain couples TRBV5-5 to TRBJ2-7; TRBD1 agrees at 10 bases. CDR3 length: 15 residues. With V trimmed by 5 bases and J by 1 base, 6 bases remained unmatched. Germline loops: CDR1 SGHKS, CDR2 YYEKEE (reference sequence). Full variable domain (outside the CDR3, taken from reference TRBV5-5 and TRBJ2-7): DAGVTQSPTHLIKTRGQQVTLRCSPISGHKSVSWYQQVLGQGPQFIFQYYEKEERGRGNFPDRFSARQFPNYSSELNVNALLLGDSALYLCASRIGDRGSYEQYFGPGTRLTVT.

This clonotype appeared many times. The chain carries TRBV27 and TRBJ2-3; 7 bases agree with TRBD2. In germline, CDR1 is MNHEY, CDR2 SMNVEV (reference sequence). V shed 11 bases and J 6 bases; nucleotides not matched to a gene: 11. This CDR3 comprises 13 residues. The CDR3 sequence is CAGRGRVTDTQYF. DNA of the CDR3: TGTGCCGGACGGGGGAGGGTAACCGATACGCAGTATTTT.

A remark on this clonotype: This may come from a read error, since a much larger clone is one base off. This CDR3 reads CSARDGGLANNEQLF. CDR3 coding DNA: TGCAGTGCTAGAGATGGGGGACTAGCCAACAATGAGCAGCTCTTC. The chain links TRBV20-1 to TRBJ2-1; 9 nucleotides line up with TRBD2. CDR1 DFQATT and CDR2 SNEGSKA come from the germline V gene (reference sequence). The CDR3 is 15 amino acids.

With respect to this clonotype: A much larger clone differs from this one at a single base, so this may be a read error. The chain uses TRBV6-5 and TRBJ2-6, with a weak D call TRBD1 (5 bases). Germline V gene sequence: CDR1 MNHEY, CDR2 SVGAGI. CDR3 length: 16 amino acids. The CDR3 reads CASSYAYLSGANILTF. CDR3 sequence (DNA): TGTGCCAGCAGTTACGCCTACCTCTCTGGGGCCAACATCCTGACTTTC.

The genes are TRBV7-2 and TRBJ2-1, with a weak D call TRBD1 (6 bases). V lost 1 base, J lost 9 bases, and 19 bases lay in between. Germline V CDR1 and CDR2: SGHTA, FQGNSA. The CDR3 runs 16 residues. The CDR3 region is CASSLGLAGVVAEQFF. CDR3 sequence (DNA): TGTGCCAGCAGCTTAGGTTTGGCAGGGGTCGTGGCTGAGCAGTTCTTC.

This clonotype has at least ten counts. V and J are TRBV7-8 and TRBJ2-3; 11 positions agree with TRBD2. Losses at the gene ends were 8 bases for V and 6 bases for J; bases not matched to a gene: 7. There are 14 residues in the CDR3. Per germline, CDR1 SGHVS and CDR2 FQNEAQ. This CDR3 reads CASGSGRARDTQYF. CDR3 DNA: TGTGCCAGCGGTAGCGGGAGGGCCCGGGATACGCAGTATTTT.

This clonotype was counted many times. This chain connects TRBV5-1 to TRBJ1-1; D remains unclear. Trimming shortened V by 6 bases and J by 0 bases, and 9 bases separated the two germline ends. CDR1 and CDR2 (germline): SGHRS, YFSETQ. This CDR3 comprises 13 residues. CDR3 DNA sequence: TGCGCCAGCATGGATAGCCTGAACACTGAAGCTTTCTTT. Protein sequence: CASMDSLNTEAFF. The full variable domain, its missing parts supplied by reference TRBV5-1 and TRBJ1-1, is KAGVTQTPRYLIKTRGQQVTLSCSPISGHRSVSWYQQTPGQGLQFLFEYFSETQRNKGNFPGRFSGRQFSNSRSEMNVSTLELGDSALYLCASMDSLNTEAFFGQGTRLTVV.

The genes are TRBV20-1 and TRBJ1-4; 7 nucleotides line up with TRBD1. In germline, CDR1 is DFQATT, CDR2 SNEGSKA (reference sequence). The CDR3 covers 19 residues. The V and J ends lost 6 bases and 8 bases, in that order; junction bases with no gene match: 27. CDR3 loop: CSAATLTSSSATGREKLFF. The CDR3 DNA follows: TGCAGTGCCGCCACACTTACATCCTCTTCGGCGACAGGGCGGGAAAAACTGTTTTTT.

This clonotype occurred many times. V is TRBV24-1 and J is TRBJ2-2, with 14 bases matching TRBD2. With 4 bases clipped from V and 6 bases from J, the junction kept 6 bases outside the gene matches. This CDR3 has 17 amino acids. Germline CDR1 reads KGHDR; CDR2 reads SFDVKD. The CDR3 DNA is TGTGCCACCAGTGAACCGACTAGCGGGAGGGCCGCCGGGGAGCTGTTTTTT. This encodes CATSEPTSGRAAGELFF.

The chain employs TRBV12-3 or TRBV12-4 and TRBJ1-2, with TRBD1 matching over 7 bases. The CDR3 length is 15 residues. The V gene end was trimmed by 6 bases and the J gene end by 4 bases; junction bases not matched to a gene: 11. The CDR3 region has the DNA TGTGCCAGCAGCTTGTCGGACAGGAGTACCTATGGCTACACCTTC. It codes for CASSLSDRSTYGYTF.

V usage is TRBV9 and J usage is TRBJ2-7, with a weak D call TRBD1 (7 bases). The germline CDR1 and CDR2 sequences are SGDLS and YYNGEE. Trimming took 0 bases from V and 0 from J, leaving 10 bases between them. CDR3 length: 15 amino acids. The CDR3 loop is CASSVAGDSSYEQYF. CDR3 DNA sequence: TGTGCCAGCAGCGTAGCGGGGGACAGCTCCTACGAGCAGTACTTC.

This clonotype was seen repeatedly, ten times or more. The chain joins TRBV27 to TRBJ2-7, with D possibly matching TRBD1 (5 bases). Per the germline V gene, CDR1 is MNHEY and CDR2 is SMNVEV (reference sequence). This CDR3 contains 16 residues. The V end lost 3 bases, the J end lost 1 base, and 16 bases lay between the germline ends. CDR3 nucleotides: TGTGCCAGCAGTTTTATAAGGGGTTTGGGATCCTACGAGCAGTACTTC. It codes for CASSFIRGLGSYEQYF.

In this sample, this clonotype turned up many times. CDR3 in DNA: TGTGCCAGCAGCGGGACAGGGCCCTACGAGCAGTACTTC. Encoded protein: CASSGTGPYEQYF. The genes are TRBV7-2 and TRBJ2-7; 9 nucleotides align to TRBD1. Germline V lookup: CDR1 SGHTA, CDR2 FQGNSA. This CDR3 contains 13 residues. V trimming: 5 bases; J trimming: 2 bases; junction bases outside the gene matches: 1.

At least ten counts were recorded for this clonotype. This chain joins TRBV3-1 and TRBJ2-7; TRBD1 matches 9 bases. The ends lost 4 bases at V and 3 bases at J; junction bases unmatched: 4. CDR1 and CDR2 (germline): LGHDT, YNNKEL (reference sequence). CDR3 length: 14 residues. CDR3 sequence reads: CASSPSGQGYEQYF. CDR3 sequence (DNA): TGTGCCAGCAGCCCTTCGGGACAGGGCTACGAGCAGTACTTC.